A single sample gave rise to the 18 T cell receptor beta chains below, sequenced in a study of human T cells and chemical hapten exposure. TCRdb analysed the RACE reads with MiXCR anew, one entry per CDR3 protein. The table includes 340,000 or so distinct CDR3 sequences, roughly 6.9% detected once. Documented time point: patch test 1, 2 weeks after DPC sensitization. This sample's treatment: therapeutic diphenylcyclopropenone sensitization with weekly scalp DPC. The sample was whole blood, taken in connection with sensitization to the hapten diphenylcyclopropenone (DPC). The source is a woman between 18 and 29 years old with alopecia areata. Some clones in this sample may be carry-over from other donors' samples.

This clonotype was recorded many times. The V gene is TRBV28, the J gene TRBJ2-7, with D hard to call. V lost 5 bases and J 5 bases, leaving 10 bases between the germline ends. The CDR3 has 12 amino acids. Per germline, CDR1 MDHEN and CDR2 SYDVKM. The CDR3: CASSLGPNEQYF. Written as DNA, the CDR3 is TGTGCCAGCAGTCTAGGCCCCAACGAGCAGTACTTC.

The gene calls are TRBV18 and TRBJ1-1, with 8 bases fitting TRBD1. Trimming cost V 2 bases and J 3 bases; bases outside gene matches: 5. This CDR3 has 15 amino acids. The germline V gene has CDR1 KGHSH and CDR2 LQKENI. CDR3 DNA sequence: TGTGCCAGCTCACCATATCCAGGGGGCTACACTGAAGCTTTCTTT. It is translated as CASSPYPGGYTEAFF.

The chain uses TRBV6-5 and TRBJ2-7, with D perhaps matching TRBD2 (6 bases). V lost 6 bases, J lost 0 bases, and 12 bases lay in between. The V gene's germline CDR1 is MNHEY and CDR2 SVGAGI. The CDR3 consists of 14 residues. CDR3 in amino acids: CASSRDSSSYEQYF. In DNA, the CDR3 is TGTGCCAGCAGCCGGGACTCTAGCTCCTACGAGCAGTACTTC.

There are many counts of this clonotype. The rearrangement uses TRBV20-1 and TRBJ2-4, with a weak D call TRBD1 (5 bases). Germline lookup yields CDR1 DFQATT and CDR2 SNEGSKA (reference sequence). V gave up 5 bases and J gave up 8 bases, with 13 bases separating them. CDR3 length: 12 residues. This chain's CDR3 is CSAVRRVDIQYF. The CDR3 nucleotides read TGCAGTGCTGTTCGCAGGGTTGACATTCAGTACTTC.

This clonotype was detected ten times or more. The CDR3 DNA is TGCAGTGCTGTGCTAGACTCCTACGAGCAGTACTTC. Translation gives CSAVLDSYEQYF. The chain employs TRBV20-1 and TRBJ2-7; no clear D gene. Looked up from germline, CDR1 is DFQATT and CDR2 is SNEGSKA (reference sequence). CDR3 length: 12 amino acids. V was shortened by 5 bases and J by 0 bases, with 8 bases between the two germline ends.

This clonotype occurred many times. The gene calls are TRBV7-9 and TRBJ2-1; 10 bases align to TRBD1. The CDR3 covers 16 residues. Trimming cost V 5 bases and J 3 bases; bases outside gene matches: 7. Germline V gene sequence: CDR1 SEHNR, CDR2 FQNEAQ (reference sequence). The CDR3 nucleotides read TGTGCCAGCAGCCCCAAGGGACAGGGGTTCTACAATGAGCAGTTCTTC. It codes for CASSPKGQGFYNEQFF.

This clonotype was seen only a few times. The V and J genes are TRBV29-1 and TRBJ2-3, with TRBD2 matching over 14 bases. CDR3 size: 14 residues. CDR1 and CDR2 (germline): SQVTM, ANQGSEA. V gave up 6 bases and J gave up 3 bases; unmatched junction bases: 2. The CDR3 here is CSVGTSGGTDTQYF. The CDR3 DNA sequence: TGCAGCGTCGGGACTAGCGGGGGTACAGATACGCAGTATTTT.

Judged by abundance, this clonotype is medium-sized. This rearrangement joins TRBV6-5 to TRBJ2-6; D may be TRBD2 (7 bases). Germline values: CDR1 MNHEY, CDR2 SVGAGI. Deletions cut 7 bases from V and 3 bases from J, with 16 bases between. The CDR3 is 16 residues long. In DNA, the CDR3 is TGTGCCAGCACTGAGGGCGGGGGCAGTGGGGCCAACGTCCTGACTTTC. Its translation is CASTEGGGSGANVLTF.

On this clonotype itself: A read error is possible here, since a much larger clone lies one base away. The chain joins TRBV10-3 to TRBJ2-3; 10 bases fit TRBD2. The CDR3 sequence is 15 residues long. Germline assignment: CDR1 ENHRY and CDR2 SYGVKD. The V gene end was trimmed by 6 bases and the J gene end by 5 bases; junction bases not matched to a gene: 8. The CDR3 reads CAIRTSGSGKDTQYF. Written as DNA, the CDR3 is TGTGCCATCAGGACTAGCGGGTCCGGGAAAGATACGCAGTATTTT.

This clonotype has ten or more counts. CDR3 protein: CASSYRQTGRSGYTF. DNA of the CDR3: TGTGCCAGCAGTTATCGTCAGACAGGGAGATCGGGCTACACCTTC. This rearrangement joins TRBV6-2 or TRBV6-3 to TRBJ1-2; 7 nucleotides align to TRBD1. Germline-derived CDR1 and CDR2 are MNHEY and SVGEGT. The CDR3 is 15 residues long. J gave up 8 bases and V 3 bases, and 12 bases lay outside the gene matches.

At least ten counts were recorded for this clonotype. The rearrangement joins TRBV2 to TRBJ1-5, with D perhaps matching TRBD1 (6 bases). There are 17 residues in the CDR3. Trimming left V 4 bases short and J 0 bases short, with 16 bases between. Germline V CDR1 and CDR2: SNHLY, FYNNEI. This chain's CDR3 is CASSGNPAGDSNQPQHF. DNA of the CDR3: TGTGCCAGCAGTGGAAATCCCGCAGGGGATAGCAATCAGCCCCAGCATTTT.

This clonotype occurred many times. J is TRBJ1-6 and V is TRBV6-6; D is possibly TRBD1 (6 bases). Germline CDR1 reads MNHNY; CDR2 reads SVGAGI (reference sequence). This CDR3 comprises 16 residues. V gave up 2 bases and J gave up 4 bases, with 12 bases separating them. The CDR3 sequence: CASSYMGGTYNSPLHF. As DNA, the CDR3 is TGTGCCAGCAGTTACATGGGGGGCACTTATAATTCACCCCTCCACTTT.

On this clonotype itself: A much larger clone lies a single base off, so this may be a read error. This likely comes from a read error, as the CDR3 has no conserved phenylalanine or tryptophan at its end. This chain uses TRBV7-9 with TRBJ2-1; tentative D call: TRBD2 (6 bases). CDR1 is SEHNR and CDR2 is FQNEAQ in the germline V gene (reference sequence). This CDR3 comprises 14 residues. Trimming took off 1 base at V and 8 bases at J, with 12 bases between the two ends. For the CDR3, the DNA is TGTGCCAGCAGCTTAGGGGGCGGGGTTGATGAGCAGTTCCTC. As protein: CASSLGGGVDEQFL.

V is TRBV4-2 and J is TRBJ2-3; D remains ambiguous. The germline gives CDR1 LGHNA, CDR2 YNFKEQ. V lost 5 bases and J 6 bases, leaving 9 bases between the germline ends. The length of the CDR3 is 12 residues. The CDR3 bases are TGTGCCAGCAGCTATGAAAGCGATACGCAGTATTTT. Its protein product is CASSYESDTQYF.

This chain uses TRBV6-2 or TRBV6-3 with TRBJ2-7; TRBD2 matches at 8 bases. The trim removed 4 bases at V and 0 bases at J, leaving 2 bases unmatched. Germline V gene sequence: CDR1 MNHEY, CDR2 SVGEGT. CDR3 length: 14 amino acids. The CDR3 protein is CASSSAGASYEQYF. The CDR3, as DNA: TGTGCCAGCAGTTCAGCGGGGGCCTCCTACGAGCAGTACTTC.

This rearrangement joins TRBV2 to TRBJ2-2; D might be TRBD1 or TRBD2, each matching 5 bases. CDR1 is SNHLY, CDR2 FYNNEI, per germline. The CDR3 has 15 amino acids. The ends were cut back, 11 bases at V and 6 bases at J, with 22 bases in the middle. The CDR3 region is CAGSTLDRGPGELFF. CDR3 coding DNA: TGTGCCGGGTCGACCCTCGACCGGGGACCCGGGGAGCTGTTTTTT.

This clonotype appeared many times. This CDR3 is CASSSGTTSGEQFF. The CDR3 DNA reads as TGTGCCAGCAGTTCCGGGACTACGTCAGGTGAGCAGTTCTTC. The rearrangement links TRBV6-2 or TRBV6-3 to TRBJ2-1; the match to TRBD2 covers 7 bases. There are 14 residues in the CDR3. The junction had 9 bases not matched to a gene; V was cut back by 4 bases and J by 9 bases. The germline gives CDR1 MNHEY, CDR2 SVGEGT.

This clonotype was seen at least ten times. The chain uses TRBV4-3 and TRBJ2-1, with TRBD2 identical over 11 bases. The CDR3 runs 16 residues. Germline V CDR1 and CDR2: LGHNA, YSLEER. V trimming: 4 bases; J trimming: 8 bases; junction bases outside the gene matches: 10. CDR3 sequence reads: CASSPRGSGGADEQFF. CDR3 bases: TGCGCCAGCAGCCCCCGAGGTAGCGGGGGGGCCGATGAGCAGTTCTTC.